This T cell receptor beta chain came from a study of CD8+CD57+ T cells in acquired aplastic anemia. From germline, CDR1 is SGHVS and CDR2 FQNEAQ. Trimming stripped 1 base from V and 7 bases from J, with 8 bases between. The CDR3 contains 13 residues. Template material for TCR beta VDJ and CDR3 profiling consisted of genomic DNA. TCRdb analysed the reads with MiXCR anew, one entry per CDR3 protein. The sample lists about 220,000 distinct CDR3 sequences, roughly 35% occurring once. The specimen was sorted CD4+, CD8+, or CD8+CD57+ T cells (not recorded which) from PBMCs. This TCR was sampled from a human donor in good health, serving as a control. The rearrangement joins TRBV7-8 to TRBJ2-1; D uncertain. The CDR3 nucleotides read TGTGCCAGCAGCTTAGAGTACCGAAATGAGCAGTTCTTC. This gives the protein CASSLEYRNEQFF. The full variable domain, its missing parts supplied by reference TRBV7-8 and TRBJ2-1, is GAGVSQSPRYKVAKRGQDVALRCDPISGHVSLFWYQQALGQGPEFLTYFQNEAQLDKSGLPSDRFFAERPEGSVSTLKIQRTQQEDSAVYLCASSLEYRNEQFFGPGTRLTVL.